This T cell receptor (beta chain) originates from a study of OX40 agonist ivuxolimab in advanced cancers. For the study at large: Every 2 weeks, ivuxolimab was infused into the patients intravenously at between 0.01 and 10 mg/kg. At 82.7% male, the cohort had a mean age of 60 years, ranging from 23 to 79. Dose-escalation subjects each had hepatocellular carcinoma, melanoma, renal cell or head and neck cancer.

The repertoire was sequenced with immunoSEQ multiplex PCR; TCRdb's copy has only in-frame clones and lacks some. The repertoire consists of fewer than 25,000 clones, with approximately 78% occurring once and the leading ten covering 26%. This CDR3 has 13 residues. Germline V gene sequence: CDR1 LNHDA, CDR2 SQIVND (reference sequence). V was pared by 7 bases and J by 15 bases, with 10 bases of the junction left unmatched. The V gene is TRBV19, the J gene TRBJ2-1; 12 bases map to TRBD2. The source material was CD4+ or CD8+ T cells sorted from blood, sampled in a trial of the OX40 agonist ivuxolimab. This receptor was taken from an adult with an advanced solid tumor such as melanoma, head and neck, liver or kidney cancer. The CDR3 DNA sequence: TGTGCCAGTATGCTAGCGGGAGGGCCATTCCGGTTCTTC. Translating it yields CASMLAGGPFRFF.